This passage covers 30 T cell receptor beta chains from one sample sequenced in a study of Ad26.COV2.S vaccination and SARS-CoV-2 variants. The data were produced by immunoSEQ multiplex PCR, yet TCRdb's version contains in-frame clones alone and is incomplete. Of fewer than 900,000 clones in the sample, 80% to 90% were seen once. Noted treatment: approximately 18 received Ad26.COV2.S at low or high dose, single or two shots; 5 received placebo; per-sample allocation not given. After the first vaccine or placebo injection, samples were drawn on day 63. The input for sequencing was peripheral blood, taken in a trial of Ad26.COV2.S vaccine versus placebo. The origin of the receptors is a person aged 18-65 years who received the Ad26.COV2.S COVID-19 vaccine or a placebo.

The CDR3 sequence: CASWGQGETPRPYEQYF. The CDR3 region has the DNA TGTGCCAGCTGGGGACAGGGGGAGACCCCCCGACCTTACGAGCAGTACTTC. The chain carries TRBV2 and TRBJ2-7, with TRBD1 matching over 11 bases. The junction had 16 bases not matched to a gene; V was cut back by 8 bases and J by 4 bases. Germline CDR1 reads SNHLY; CDR2 reads FYNNEI. The CDR3 sequence is 17 residues long.

This chain joins TRBV29-1 and TRBJ2-2, with unresolved D. This CDR3 has 11 amino acids. V lost 3 bases and J lost 4, with 3 bases in between. The germline CDR1 and CDR2 sequences are SQVTM and ANQGSEA. In DNA, the CDR3 is TGCAGCGTTGATTTCACCGGGGAGCTGTTTTTT. Protein sequence: CSVDFTGELFF.

The chain combines TRBV6-4 with TRBJ1-1; no firm D call. Germline V gene sequence: CDR1 MRHNA, CDR2 SNTAGT. The CDR3 covers 11 residues. The V end was cut by 2 bases, the J end by 14 bases, with 12 bases between. CDR3 residues: CASSDGGLPFF. In DNA form, the CDR3 reads TGTGCCAGCAGTGACGGAGGCCTCCCCTTCTTT.

V and J are TRBV5-6 and TRBJ2-3; D is unclear. Germline lookup yields CDR1 SGHDT and CDR2 YYEEEE. The V end was cut by 6 bases, the J end by 3 bases, with 11 bases between. This CDR3 spans 13 amino acids. Here the CDR3 DNA reads TGTGCCAGCACCTTCCGGGTTACAGATACGCAGTATTTT. Translating gives CASTFRVTDTQYF.

V and J are TRBV9 and TRBJ1-2; a weak D match, TRBD1 (6 bases). With 0 bases removed from V and 4 bases from J, the gap between germline ends came to 10 bases. Germline CDR1 is SGDLS and CDR2 is YYNGEE. The CDR3 has 14 amino acids. The CDR3 nucleotides read TGTGCCAGCAGCGTAGGACAGGCCTTCTATGGCTACACCTTC. Translation: CASSVGQAFYGYTF.

This chain links TRBV11-2 with TRBJ2-2, with TRBD2 matching over 8 bases. Germline V gene lookup returns CDR1 SGHAT and CDR2 FQNNGV. V trimming: 4 bases; J trimming: 5 bases; junction bases outside the gene matches: 6. The CDR3 loop spans 15 amino acids. The CDR3 protein is CASSSRGGLTGELFF. The CDR3 DNA sequence: TGTGCCAGCAGCTCCCGGGGGGGCCTAACCGGGGAGCTGTTTTTT.

V and J are TRBV3-1 (or the pseudogene TRBV3-2) and TRBJ2-7; tentative D call: TRBD2 (7 bases). Germline CDR1 is LGHDT and CDR2 is YNNKEL (reference sequence). The CDR3 totals 15 residues. With 6 bases removed from V and 3 bases from J, the gap between germline ends came to 18 bases. The CDR3 is CASSLGGGEGYEQYF. In DNA, the CDR3 is TGTGCCAGCAGTCTAGGGGGGGGAGAAGGCTACGAGCAGTACTTC.

The chain employs TRBV27 and TRBJ1-6, with 10 bases identical to TRBD1. The CDR3 is 16 residues long. With V trimmed by 7 bases and J by 4 bases, 7 bases remained unmatched. CDR1 MNHEY and CDR2 SMNVEV come from the germline V gene (reference sequence). CDR3 amino acids: CASTPTGGAYNSPLHF. As DNA, the CDR3 is TGTGCCAGCACCCCGACAGGGGGCGCTTATAATTCACCCCTCCACTTT.

This CDR3 reads CASSQDRGHQPQHF. The CDR3 nucleotides are TGCGCCAGCAGCCAAGACAGGGGTCATCAGCCCCAGCATTTT. This chain links TRBV4-3 with TRBJ1-5, with D possibly being TRBD1 (6 bases). Germline V gives CDR1 LGHNA, CDR2 YSLEER. This CDR3 is 14 amino acids long. With 0 bases removed from V and 5 bases from J, the gap between germline ends came to 8 bases.

V gene TRBV19 combines with J gene TRBJ1-2, with D possibly TRBD1 on 5 matching bases. Germline CDR1 is LNHDA and CDR2 is SQIVND (reference sequence). The V end was cut by 7 bases, the J end by 0 bases, with 15 bases between. The CDR3 has 15 residues. CDR3 DNA sequence: TGTGCCAGTACCGCTGAGGGGAGACCTAACTATGGCTACACCTTC. Protein sequence: CASTAEGRPNYGYTF.

This chain links TRBV5-1 with TRBJ2-1, with 12 bases that match TRBD2. This CDR3 contains 16 residues. V gave up 0 bases and J gave up 6 bases; unmatched junction bases: 4. Germline CDR1 and CDR2: SGHRS and YFSETQ. The CDR3 is CASSLDRTSGTNEQFF. The CDR3 nucleotides read TGCGCCAGCAGCTTGGACAGGACTAGCGGGACCAATGAGCAGTTCTTC. The whole variable domain, filled in from reference TRBV5-1 and TRBJ2-1, reads KAGVTQTPRYLIKTRGQQVTLSCSPISGHRSVSWYQQTPGQGLQFLFEYFSETQRNKGNFPGRFSGRQFSNSRSEMNVSTLELGDSALYLCASSLDRTSGTNEQFFGPGTRLTVL.

The chain combines TRBV19 with TRBJ2-3, with 8 bases that match TRBD1. The CDR3 extends over 15 amino acids. Germline CDR1 and CDR2: LNHDA and SQIVND (reference sequence). The V and J ends lost 7 bases and 4 bases, in that order; junction bases with no gene match: 10. The chain's CDR3 is CASTLDRGQSDTQYF. The CDR3 bases are TGTGCCAGTACCCTCGACAGGGGACAGTCAGATACGCAGTATTTT.

The V gene is TRBV10-3, the J gene TRBJ1-4; a possible D gene is TRBD1 (6 bases). CDR3 length equals 12 residues. Trimming pared 5 bases from V and 10 bases from J, leaving 11 bases between. CDR1 and CDR2 from the germline V gene are ENHRY and SYGVKD. The CDR3 DNA follows: TGTGCCATCAGTCTTACAGGGTTAAAACTGTTTTTT. Residues: CAISLTGLKLFF.

This chain links TRBV12-3 or TRBV12-4 with TRBJ1-5; D gene unclear. V was pared by 3 bases and J by 9 bases, with 12 bases between. This CDR3 comprises 13 residues. The CDR3 nucleotides are TGTGCCAGCAGTTTGAGGGCGCGAGGGCCCCAGCATTTT. It specifies CASSLRARGPQHF.

The rearrangement uses TRBV3-1 (or the pseudogene TRBV3-2) and TRBJ2-7; 10 positions match TRBD2. The J segment lost 5 bases and the V segment lost 0 bases, leaving 7 bases of the junction unmatched. CDR3 size: 16 residues. Germline V lookup: CDR1 LGHDT, CDR2 YNNKEL (reference sequence). The CDR3 loop is CASSQEVAGGGDEQYF. CDR3 DNA sequence: TGTGCCAGCAGCCAAGAGGTAGCGGGAGGAGGCGACGAGCAGTACTTC.

This chain joins TRBV23-1 and TRBJ2-1; 12 bases agree with TRBD2. TRBV23-1 is given ORF status, its function remaining uncertain. Trimming removed 3 bases from V and 10 bases from J; junction bases left unmatched: 10. The CDR3 is 16 amino acids. Written as DNA, the CDR3 is TGCGCCAGCAGTCACCAAAGGACTAGCGGGATCCTGGAGCAGTTCTTC. Translation: CASSHQRTSGILEQFF.

J is TRBJ1-2 and V is TRBV18; D is uncertain. The germline CDR1 and CDR2 sequences are KGHSH and LQKENI. The V and J ends lost 3 bases and 3 bases respectively, with 8 bases between them. The CDR3 runs 13 residues. For the CDR3, the DNA is TGTGCCAGCTCACCCTTGGGCGACTATGGCTACACCTTC. It specifies CASSPLGDYGYTF.

The chain joins TRBV6-2 or TRBV6-3 to TRBJ1-5; a weak D match, TRBD1 (5 bases). Germline-derived CDR1 and CDR2 are MNHEY and SVGEGT. The CDR3 contains 13 residues. V was shortened by 2 bases and J by 4 bases, with 6 bases between the two germline ends. Here the CDR3 DNA reads TGTGCCAGCAGTTACCGACAGAATCAGCCCCAGCATTTT. This encodes CASSYRQNQPQHF.

The V gene is TRBV29-1, the J gene TRBJ2-2; TRBD2 might be the D (6 bases). V lost 6 bases, J lost 4 bases, and 15 bases lay in between. Germline CDR1 reads SQVTM; CDR2 reads ANQGSEA. The CDR3 sequence is 14 residues long. The CDR3 DNA reads as TGCAGCGTCGCAAGGGGAGGAGGCACCGGGGAGCTGTTTTTT. It encodes CSVARGGGTGELFF.

A word on this clone: Other nucleotide sequences from this sample produce the same CDR3. The V and J genes are TRBV18 and TRBJ2-7, with unresolved D. Trimming stripped 2 bases from V and 1 base from J, with 6 bases between. Germline-derived CDR1 and CDR2 are KGHSH and LQKENI. This CDR3 comprises 13 residues. CDR3 loop: CASSPRGSYEQYF. The CDR3 bases are TGTGCCAGCTCACCAAGAGGTTCCTACGAGCAGTACTTC.

CDR3 sequence (DNA): TGCAGCGTTGTGATAGCGGGGGAAGGGGAGCAGTTCTTC. This sequence encodes CSVVIAGEGEQFF. The chain uses TRBV29-1 and TRBJ2-1, with 9 bases lining up with TRBD2. V was clipped by 4 bases and J by 10 bases; unmatched bases: 8. The CDR3 has 13 residues. Germline-derived CDR1 and CDR2 are SQVTM and ANQGSEA.

The rearrangement joins TRBV7-9 to TRBJ2-7, with 14 bases fitting TRBD2. Germline-derived CDR1 and CDR2 are SEHNR and FQNEAQ (reference sequence). J gave up 0 bases and V 1 base, and 2 bases lay outside the gene matches. The CDR3 is 17 amino acids. CDR3 amino acids: CASSLGTSGGSSYEQYF. CDR3 bases: TGTGCCAGCAGCTTAGGGACTAGCGGGGGGAGCTCCTACGAGCAGTACTTC.

V is TRBV24-1 and J is TRBJ1-5; D uncertain. Germline lookup yields CDR1 KGHDR and CDR2 SFDVKD. The V end lost 3 bases, the J end lost 1 base, and 6 bases lay between the germline ends. The CDR3 runs 14 residues. CDR3 residues: CATSDPYSNQPQHF. Written as DNA, the CDR3 is TGTGCCACCAGTGATCCTTACAGCAATCAGCCCCAGCATTTT.

The chain employs TRBV2 and TRBJ2-3; D not certain. Germline assignment: CDR1 SNHLY and CDR2 FYNNEI. CDR3 length: 11 amino acids. V was clipped by 8 bases and J by 5 bases, with 8 bases between them. The CDR3, as DNA: TGTGCCAGCCGAGGCGGAGATACGCAGTATTTT. Protein product: CASRGGDTQYF.

The V gene is TRBV19, the J gene TRBJ2-2; D might be TRBD1 (5 bases). The CDR3 is made up of 15 amino acids. Germline CDR1 reads LNHDA; CDR2 reads SQIVND (reference sequence). V lost 3 bases to trimming and J lost 7 bases, with 15 bases between them. CDR3 sequence: CASSIQQVLGGELFF. For the CDR3, the DNA is TGTGCCAGTAGTATCCAACAGGTTTTGGGCGGGGAGCTGTTTTTT.

This clone showed up just once. V is TRBV9 and J is TRBJ2-5; 7 nucleotides agree with TRBD1. Germline V gives CDR1 SGDLS, CDR2 YYNGEE. Losses at the gene ends were 1 base for V and 5 bases for J; bases not matched to a gene: 2. This CDR3 has 13 residues. CDR3 sequence: CASSVTGVETQYF. The CDR3 bases are TGTGCCAGCAGCGTAACAGGGGTGGAGACCCAGTACTTC.

The chain has TRBV27 and TRBJ1-4; D unresolved. The CDR3 extends over 16 amino acids. Trimming left V 3 bases short and J 8 bases short, with 19 bases between. Germline loops: CDR1 MNHEY, CDR2 SMNVEV (reference sequence). The CDR3 sequence: CASSFRLGGFGEKLFF. The CDR3 DNA reads as TGTGCCAGCAGTTTCCGCCTTGGAGGGTTCGGGGAAAAACTGTTTTTT.

The J gene is TRBJ2-5, the V gene TRBV15, with D possibly called TRBD1 or TRBD2 (5 bases each). This CDR3 region has 13 residues. The V gene lost 0 bases and the J gene lost 5 bases, with 7 bases spanning the gap. The germline gives CDR1 LNHNV, CDR2 YYDKDF (reference sequence). CDR3 in DNA: TGTGCCACCAGCAGAGATGAGGGGGAGACCCAGTACTTC. Residues: CATSRDEGETQYF.

The chain couples TRBV7-2 to TRBJ2-6, with D possibly TRBD1 on 6 matching bases. Trimming pared 5 bases from V and 0 bases from J, leaving 11 bases between. Per the germline V gene, CDR1 is SGHTA and CDR2 is FQGNSA. The CDR3 runs to 16 residues. CDR3 residues: CASSGPRGSGANVLTF. CDR3 sequence (DNA): TGTGCCAGCAGCGGACCCAGGGGCTCTGGGGCCAACGTCCTGACTTTC. Drawing the rest from reference TRBV7-2 and TRBJ2-6, the complete variable domain is GAGVSQSPSNKVTEKGKDVELRCDPISGHTALYWYRQSLGQGLEFLIYFQGNSAPDKSGLPSDRFSAERTGGSVSTLTIQRTQQEDSAVYLCASSGPRGSGANVLTFGAGSRLTVL.

The chain employs TRBV7-6 and TRBJ2-3; 12 bases line up with TRBD2. Trimming removed 0 bases from V and 1 base from J; junction bases left unmatched: 2. Germline V gene sequence: CDR1 SGHVS, CDR2 FNYEAQ. This CDR3 has 17 amino acids. For the CDR3, the DNA is TGTGCCAGCAGCTTAGCGGGACTAGCGGGTCGCACAGATACGCAGTATTTT. This translates into CASSLAGLAGRTDTQYF.